This TCR beta chain stems from a study of blood T cell repertoires in COVID-19. Study information: Samples taken during acute and convalescent COVID-19 were collected in the United States, Italy and Spain.

Germline lookup yields CDR1 MNHEY and CDR2 SVGEGT. V shed 4 bases and J 1 base; nucleotides not matched to a gene: 6. The CDR3 covers 16 residues. Source study methods: By means of reference gene primer amplification, nucleated cell counts were estimated. Sequenced by immunoSEQ multiplex PCR; TCRdb stores in-frame clones only, minus some. Clone size and the V and J calls come from that table; the DNA yielded D and trimming. The table shows tens of thousands of clones, with 80% occurring only once. The specimen was peripheral blood. The TCR originated in a human donor in a cohort sampled during active COVID-19. The chain couples TRBV6-2 or TRBV6-3 to TRBJ2-1; 8 nucleotides match TRBD2. CDR3 amino acids: CASSSPTGGSYNEQFF. CDR3 in DNA: TGTGCCAGCAGTTCCCCGACGGGAGGGTCCTACAATGAGCAGTTCTTC.